The 20 T cell receptor beta chains below come from one sample, sequenced in a study of blood T cell repertoires in COVID-19. The method was immunoSEQ multiplex PCR; TCRdb's version includes in-frame clones alone and lacks a portion of them. Of 180,000 or so clones listed, approximately 80% are singletons. The sample comprised PBMCs or T cells enriched from blood (not recorded which). The receptors derive from a man aged 55 to 70 who had been exposed to COVID-19.

This clone was seen only once. This chain joins TRBV29-1 and TRBJ1-4; D gene uncertain. Trimming took off 4 bases at V and 2 bases at J, with 5 bases between the two ends. Germline CDR1 is SQVTM and CDR2 is ANQGSEA. This CDR3 is 12 amino acids long. The CDR3 nucleotides are TGCAGCGTTGTATCTACTAATGAAAAACTGTTTTTT. Its protein product is CSVVSTNEKLFF.

This rearrangement joins TRBV5-1 to TRBJ1-4; D is unresolved. V was pared by 7 bases and J by 0 bases, with 7 bases between. The CDR3 has 13 amino acids. CDR1 is SGHRS, CDR2 YFSETQ, per germline. The CDR3 nucleotides read TGCGCCAGCCAGAATCCAACTAATGAAAAACTGTTTTTT. Translation: CASQNPTNEKLFF.

This chain links TRBV5-1 with TRBJ2-1, with D tentatively TRBD2 (5 bases). V was trimmed by 0 bases and J by 7 bases, leaving 11 bases between them. The CDR3 is 14 amino acids. Germline V gene lookup returns CDR1 SGHRS and CDR2 YFSETQ. In DNA form, the CDR3 reads TGCGCCAGCAGCTTGGAGCATCCGGGGAATGAGCAGTTCTTC. Translated, it gives CASSLEHPGNEQFF.

V is TRBV3-1 (or the pseudogene TRBV3-2) and J is TRBJ2-3; D is unresolved. This CDR3 region has 14 residues. V dropped 1 base and J dropped 6 bases, with 11 bases sitting between them. The germline CDR1 and CDR2 sequences are LGHDT and YNNKEL (reference sequence). DNA for the CDR3: TGTGCCAGCAGCCAAGGCCTAGTGGGTGATACGCAGTATTTT. Translated, it gives CASSQGLVGDTQYF.

CDR3 DNA: TGTGCCAGCAGCTTAGGGGGGACTAGCGGGAGGGATACGCAGTATTTT. It is translated as CASSLGGTSGRDTQYF. The chain is built from TRBV11-2 and TRBJ2-3; TRBD2 matches at 15 bases. V lost 1 base and J lost 6; bases outside the gene matches: 2. CDR3 size: 16 residues. Germline V gene sequence: CDR1 SGHAT, CDR2 FQNNGV.

V gene TRBV27 combines with J gene TRBJ2-1; a weak D match, TRBD2 (5 bases). The CDR3 loop spans 16 amino acids. V was trimmed by 6 bases and J by 5 bases, leaving 20 bases between them. The germline V gene has CDR1 MNHEY and CDR2 SMNVEV (reference sequence). CDR3 nucleotides: TGTGCCAGCAGGGAACTAGGCGGAGCTGGGGACAATGAGCAGTTCTTC. This gives the protein CASRELGGAGDNEQFF.

The V and J genes are TRBV7-2 and TRBJ2-7; 8 bases match TRBD1. Germline V lookup: CDR1 SGHTA, CDR2 FQGNSA. J gave up 3 bases and V 1 base, and 2 bases lay outside the gene matches. The CDR3 loop spans 14 amino acids. This CDR3 is CASSLGGQGYEQYF. The CDR3 nucleotides are TGTGCCAGCAGCTTAGGTGGACAGGGCTACGAGCAGTACTTC. Based on the CDR3 plus reference TRBV7-2 and TRBJ2-7, the full variable domain is GAGVSQSPSNKVTEKGKDVELRCDPISGHTALYWYRQSLGQGLEFLIYFQGNSAPDKSGLPSDRFSAERTGGSVSTLTIQRTQQEDSAVYLCASSLGGQGYEQYFGPGTRLTVT.

This clone was seen more than once but under ten times. V and J are TRBV5-4 and TRBJ1-4; a weak D match, TRBD1 (6 bases). Germline CDR1 reads SGHNT; CDR2 reads YYREEE (reference sequence). Trimming cost V 4 bases and J 4 bases, with 17 bases left between them. This CDR3 contains 16 residues. CDR3 sequence reads: CASSTSDSLGNEKLFF. The CDR3 DNA reads as TGTGCCAGCAGCACATCGGACAGTTTGGGTAATGAAAAACTGTTTTTT.

V gene TRBV3-1 (or the pseudogene TRBV3-2) combines with J gene TRBJ2-5, with D possibly being TRBD2 (5 bases). Germline V lookup: CDR1 LGHDT, CDR2 YNNKEL (reference sequence). Trimming removed 4 bases at V and 2 bases at J, with 17 bases between. The CDR3 is made up of 16 amino acids. CDR3 bases: TGTGCCAGCAGCCGAAAAAGAGGGATAGGTCAAGAGACCCAGTACTTC. It yields the protein CASSRKRGIGQETQYF.

The chain employs TRBV2 and TRBJ2-1; weak D call: TRBD1 (5 bases). Trimming stripped 3 bases from V and 5 bases from J, with 14 bases between. The CDR3 is made up of 15 amino acids. From germline, CDR1 is SNHLY and CDR2 FYNNEI. CDR3 sequence reads: CASSEFPGWNNEQFF. CDR3 coding DNA: TGTGCCAGCAGTGAGTTTCCAGGGTGGAACAATGAGCAGTTCTTC.

The gene calls are TRBV7-3 and TRBJ1-2, with 8 bases aligning to TRBD1. The CDR3 is 13 residues long. V dropped 5 bases and J dropped 14; count of bases not matched to a gene: 13. The germline V gene has CDR1 SGHTA and CDR2 FQGTGA. The CDR3 nucleotides are TGTGCCAGCAGCCCCAAAGCCGGACAGGGTATAACCTTC. It encodes CASSPKAGQGITF. The whole variable domain, filled in from reference TRBV7-3 and TRBJ1-2, reads GAGVSQTPSNKVTEKGKYVELRCDPISGHTALYWYRQSLGQGPEFLIYFQGTGAADDSGLPNDRFFAVRPEGSVSTLKIQRTERGDSAVYLCASSPKAGQGITFGSGTRLTVV.

The sample holds one count of this clone. The V call is TRBV6-5, the J call TRBJ2-5; 7 nucleotides match TRBD1. CDR1 is MNHEY and CDR2 is SVGAGI in the germline V gene. V lost 6 bases, J lost 4 bases, and 8 bases stayed unmatched. This CDR3 has 14 residues. The CDR3 DNA reads as TGTGCCAGCAGGCGGACAGGACGAGGAGAGACCCAGTACTTC. Translation gives CASRRTGRGETQYF.

This clone turned up a few times. The chain recombines TRBV6-2 or TRBV6-3 with TRBJ2-7, with 8 bases matching TRBD2. CDR3 size: 13 residues. J lost 12 bases, V lost 2 bases, and 9 bases had no gene match. The germline gives CDR1 MNHEY, CDR2 SVGEGT. The CDR3 DNA is TGTGCCAGCAGTTACCCCGGGAGGGACCCCCGGTACTTC. It yields the protein CASSYPGRDPRYF.

The gene calls are TRBV19 and TRBJ1-6, with no clear D. Per germline, CDR1 LNHDA and CDR2 SQIVND (reference sequence). V was shortened by 4 bases and J by 9 bases, with 10 bases between the two germline ends. The length of the CDR3 is 13 residues. This CDR3 is CASSTEISSPLHF. DNA of the CDR3: TGTGCCAGTAGTACCGAAATCAGTTCACCCCTCCACTTT.

This CDR3 is CASSHTSGLTDTQYF. The CDR3 DNA reads TGTGCCAGCAGCCATACTAGCGGACTCACAGATACGCAGTATTTT. V and J are TRBV27 and TRBJ2-3; 8 nucleotides match TRBD2. J lost 2 bases, V lost 6 bases, and 7 bases had no gene match. The germline V gene has CDR1 MNHEY and CDR2 SMNVEV (reference sequence). The length of the CDR3 is 15 residues.

The chain has TRBV10-3 and TRBJ1-3, with D possibly TRBD1 on 6 matching bases. Per the germline V gene, CDR1 is ENHRY and CDR2 is SYGVKD. CDR3 length equals 14 residues. Trimming cost V 3 bases and J 3 bases, with 9 bases left between them. The CDR3 DNA follows: TGTGCCATCAGTGACCAGGGGCTTGGAAACACCATATATTTT. Translating gives CAISDQGLGNTIYF.

This chain joins TRBV5-1 and TRBJ1-1; a possible D gene is TRBD1 (5 bases). Germline V gene lookup returns CDR1 SGHRS and CDR2 YFSETQ. V lost 0 bases, J lost 5 bases, and 11 bases lay in between. The length of the CDR3 is 14 residues. The DNA of the CDR3 is TGCGCCAGCAGCTTGGCGGCAGGGAGGACTGAAGCTTTCTTT. The encoded protein is CASSLAAGRTEAFF.

The CDR3 is CASSQTWLSGQYF. The CDR3 nucleotides read TGTGCCAGCAGCCAAACTTGGTTATCAGGCCAGTACTTC. This chain joins TRBV14 and TRBJ2-5; D is ambiguous. Per the germline V gene, CDR1 is SGHDN and CDR2 is FVKESK. The V end was cut by 2 bases, the J end by 10 bases, with 14 bases between. CDR3 size: 13 residues. Filled out from reference TRBV14 and TRBJ2-5, the complete variable domain reads EAGVTQFPSHSVIEKGQTVTLRCDPISGHDNLYWYRRVMGKEIKFLLHFVKESKQDESGMPNNRFLAERTGGTYSTLKVQPAELEDSGVYFCASSQTWLSGQYFGPGTRLLVL.

V gene TRBV16 combines with J gene TRBJ1-2; the match to TRBD1 covers 9 bases. J was trimmed by 4 bases and V by 4 bases; bases with no gene match: 7. Germline V gene sequence: CDR1 KGHSY, CDR2 FQNENV. There are 15 residues in the CDR3. The CDR3 DNA follows: TGTGCCAGCAGCCCCTTGACAGGGGGACCCTATGGCTACACCTTC. Translated, it gives CASSPLTGGPYGYTF. The whole variable domain, filled in from reference TRBV16 and TRBJ1-2, reads GEEVAQTPKHLVRGEGQKAKLYCAPIKGHSYVFWYQQVLKNEFKFLISFQNENVFDETGMPKERFSAKCLPNSPCSLEIQATKLEDSAVYFCASSPLTGGPYGYTFGSGTRLTVV.

The J gene is TRBJ1-2, the V gene TRBV19, with 7 bases lining up with TRBD1. With 3 bases clipped from V and 1 base from J, the junction kept 2 bases outside the gene matches. CDR3 size: 14 residues. Per the germline V gene, CDR1 is LNHDA and CDR2 is SQIVND (reference sequence). This CDR3 is CASSMGTVNYGYTF. The CDR3 coding sequence is TGTGCCAGTAGTATGGGGACAGTTAACTATGGCTACACCTTC.